Described below is a single T cell receptor (beta chain) sequence and its context. Antigen: not known. Some clones are missing from TCRdb's copy, which holds only in-frame ones; the method was immunoSEQ multiplex PCR. This sample carries more than 85,000 clones, roughly 84% of them seen once, and the ten largest clones take 17%. This entry belongs to a study of T cell responses to AZD1222 COVID-19 vaccine. Points from the study as a whole: Sampling that yielded the repertoires occurred only after the peak T cell response. Spike-specific TCR repertoires showed rising breadth and depth after two AZD1222 doses. Among vaccine-associated CD4 TCRs, coverage spanned spike, with dominance at 160-218 and 743-854. Clonal diversity may have been underestimated, and the donors were mostly white British, with more females than males.

This CDR3 is built from 18 residues. Trimming stripped 3 bases from V and 5 bases from J, with 24 bases between. Germline V CDR1 and CDR2: SGDLS, YYNGEE. The gene calls are TRBV9 and TRBJ2-1; D may match TRBD1 or TRBD2 (5 bases each). This TCR was recovered from an adult in good health. Sequenced here: peripheral blood, sampled on day 0 of AZD1222 vaccination. CDR3 DNA sequence: TGTGCCAGCAGCGGGGGAGACTACGGGACCCAGAGAAACAATGAGCAGTTCTTC. This sequence encodes CASSGGDYGTQRNNEQFF.